This TCR beta chain was captured by sequencing in a study of blood T cell repertoires in COVID-19. As processed by the authors: Researchers report that nucleated cell counts were estimated from reference gene primer amplification. TCRdb's copy holds only in-frame clones and misses some; the assay was immunoSEQ multiplex PCR. From that table come the V and J calls and clone size; the DNA was used to work out D and trimming. The sample comprises just over 20,000 clones, 86% of which are singletons, and approximately 3.8% rests with the top ten. The V gene lost 0 bases and the J gene lost 3 bases, with 14 bases spanning the gap. Germline V gene data show CDR1 as MGHRA and CDR2 as YSYEKL. The CDR3 totals 16 residues.

The TCR originated in a man aged 50 or older with active COVID-19. Sequencing was done on a sample of peripheral blood. The J gene is TRBJ2-5, the V gene TRBV4-1; D is unclear. CDR3 amino acids: CASSQDPLQVKETQYF. The CDR3 DNA reads as TGCGCCAGCAGCCAAGATCCCCTCCAGGTTAAAGAGACCCAGTACTTC.